These 13 T cell receptor beta chains came from one sample sequenced in a study of T-cell memory formation after mild COVID-19. TCRdb redid the calling of the 5' RACE reads with MiXCR, one entry per CDR3 protein. The repertoire includes approximately 54,000 distinct CDR3 sequences, approximately 12% of them detected once, and around 25% sits in the top ten. The sample consisted of PBMCs or a T cell subset sorted from them (not recorded which). The receptors shown here come from a man aged 18 to 30 who had mild COVID-19 (a few samples of this study predate the infection). Cell type and time point are not known.

The V and J genes are TRBV11-2 and TRBJ2-7; 7 bases are shared with TRBD2. Unmatched junction bases numbered 6, after V lost 5 bases and J lost 2 bases. This CDR3 has 14 residues. Germline lookup yields CDR1 SGHAT and CDR2 FQNNGV. The CDR3 region has the DNA TGTGCCAGCAGCCAAAGCGGGGCGCCCTACGAGCAGTACTTC. The encoded protein is CASSQSGAPYEQYF.

This clonotype came up a few times. This chain links TRBV29-1 with TRBJ1-2; 7 bases map to TRBD1. This CDR3 has 13 residues. Losses at the gene ends were 6 bases for V and 5 bases for J; bases not matched to a gene: 9. Germline lookup yields CDR1 SQVTM and CDR2 ANQGSEA. The CDR3 DNA sequence: TGCAGCGTCCAAGGGGGCGCCCGGTATGGCTACACCTTC. Encoded protein: CSVQGGARYGYTF. Complete variable domain (other parts from reference TRBV29-1 and TRBJ1-2): SAVISQKPSRDICQRGTSLTIQCQVDSQVTMMFWYRQQPGQSLTLIATANQGSEATYESGFVIDKFPISRPNLTFSTLTVSNMSPEDSSIYLCSVQGGARYGYTFGSGTRLTVV.

The chain recombines TRBV5-1 with TRBJ2-1; no clear D gene. There are 12 residues in the CDR3. Germline V CDR1 and CDR2: SGHRS, YFSETQ. V was cut by 2 bases and J by 9 bases, with 9 bases left in between. Here the CDR3 reads CASSFASSEQFF. CDR3 bases: TGCGCCAGCAGCTTCGCCAGCAGTGAGCAGTTCTTC.

The chain joins TRBV6-6 to TRBJ1-5; TRBD1 agrees at 8 bases. The ends lost 3 bases at V and 6 bases at J; junction bases unmatched: 4. The germline gives CDR1 MNHNY, CDR2 SVGAGI (reference sequence). This CDR3 region has 14 residues. CDR3 sequence (DNA): TGTGCCAGCAGTTATACGGACAGGGCTCAGCCCCAGCATTTT. Its protein is CASSYTDRAQPQHF.

In this sample, this clonotype turned up a few times. The gene calls are TRBV7-9 and TRBJ2-1, with 9 bases matching TRBD2. The V gene end was trimmed by 5 bases and the J gene end by 4 bases; junction bases not matched to a gene: 12. There are 17 residues in the CDR3. Germline V lookup: CDR1 SEHNR, CDR2 FQNEAQ (reference sequence). The CDR3 sequence is CASSPPLPAGGYNEQFF. The CDR3 coding sequence is TGTGCCAGCAGCCCGCCCCTCCCAGCGGGGGGTTACAATGAGCAGTTCTTC.

The V call is TRBV4-3, the J call TRBJ1-5; D is uncertain. V was clipped by 4 bases and J by 4 bases, with 17 bases between them. Germline loops: CDR1 LGHNA, CDR2 YSLEER. The CDR3 contains 16 residues. CDR3 sequence reads: CASSPEGLTENQPQHF. The CDR3 nucleotides are TGCGCCAGCAGCCCAGAGGGATTGACGGAAAATCAGCCCCAGCATTTT.

The V call is TRBV10-3, the J call TRBJ2-7; 9 nucleotides agree with TRBD1. Germline-derived CDR1 and CDR2 are ENHRY and SYGVKD. V shed 0 bases, J shed 3 bases, and the junction held 6 bases outside the gene matches. The CDR3 totals 16 residues. The CDR3, as DNA: TGTGCCATCAGTGAGTCGGACAGGGGAAGTGGCTACGAGCAGTACTTC. Protein product: CAISESDRGSGYEQYF.

This clonotype was seen at least ten times. V usage is TRBV7-2 and J usage is TRBJ2-7; D ambiguous. Germline CDR1 is SGHTA and CDR2 is FQGNSA. The CDR3 has 14 amino acids. V was trimmed by 1 base and J by 0 bases, leaving 7 bases between them. The CDR3 coding sequence is TGTGCCAGCAGCTTAGTGGCCAACTCCTACGAGCAGTACGTC. It codes for CASSLVANSYEQYV.

For this clonotype: Its ends do not fully match the called genes, so a read error is possible. The chain has TRBV7-2 and TRBJ2-7; 10 nucleotides line up with TRBD1. This CDR3 is built from 14 residues. CDR1 SGHTA and CDR2 FQGNSA come from the germline V gene. In DNA form, the CDR3 reads TGTGCCAGCAGCTTAGATAGGGGACAGGGGAAAACTAACTTC. It codes for CASSLDRGQGKTNF.

This clonotype was counted only a few times. This chain connects TRBV2 to TRBJ2-5; D is uncertain. The CDR3 extends over 8 amino acids. Trimming took off 8 bases at V and 7 bases at J, with 2 bases between the two ends. CDR1 and CDR2 (germline): SNHLY, FYNNEI. The CDR3 sequence: CASRTQYF. As DNA, the CDR3 is TGTGCCAGCCGGACCCAGTACTTC.

This clonotype was picked up many times. The genes are TRBV7-8 and TRBJ2-5, with a weak D call TRBD2 (5 bases). CDR3 length: 14 residues. V gave up 5 bases and J gave up 2 bases, with 12 bases separating them. Germline V CDR1 and CDR2: SGHVS, FQNEAQ. CDR3 residues: CASSALGEQETQYF. For the CDR3, the DNA is TGTGCCAGCAGCGCGCTCGGGGAACAAGAGACCCAGTACTTC.

This clonotype was seen a few times. Being one base from a much bigger clone, this may be a read error. This chain joins TRBV6-5 and TRBJ1-5; 8 bases line up with TRBD1. In germline, CDR1 is MNHEY, CDR2 SVGAGI. The CDR3 is 14 residues long. CDR3 in amino acids: CASSRTGSNQPQNF. The CDR3 DNA reads TGTGCCAGCAGTCGGACAGGGAGCAATCAGCCCCAGAATTTT.

This clonotype was detected only a few times. The V gene is TRBV12-3 or TRBV12-4, the J gene TRBJ1-3; perhaps TRBD1 as D (6 bases). CDR3 length: 15 amino acids. Trimming removed 6 bases at V and 1 base at J, with 13 bases between. CDR3 DNA: TGTGCCAGCAGGCCTTCCGGGACATCTGGAAACACCATATATTTT. It yields the protein CASRPSGTSGNTIYF.